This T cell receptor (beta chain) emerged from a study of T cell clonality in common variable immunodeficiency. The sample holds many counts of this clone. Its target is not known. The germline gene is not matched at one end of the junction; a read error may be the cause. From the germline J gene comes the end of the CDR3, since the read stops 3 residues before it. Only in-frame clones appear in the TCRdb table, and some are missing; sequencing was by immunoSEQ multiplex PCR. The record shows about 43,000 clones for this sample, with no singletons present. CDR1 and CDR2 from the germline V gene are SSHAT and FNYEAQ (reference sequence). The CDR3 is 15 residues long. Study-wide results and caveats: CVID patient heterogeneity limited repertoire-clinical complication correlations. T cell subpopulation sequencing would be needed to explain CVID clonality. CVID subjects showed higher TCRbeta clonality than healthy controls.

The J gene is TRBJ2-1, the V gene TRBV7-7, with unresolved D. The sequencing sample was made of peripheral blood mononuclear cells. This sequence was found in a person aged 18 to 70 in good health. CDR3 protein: CASSLVLSSYNEQFF. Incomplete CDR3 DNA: TGTGCTAGCAGCTTAGTGCTCAGCTCCTACAATGAG. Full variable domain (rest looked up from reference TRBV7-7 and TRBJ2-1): GAGVSQSPRYKVTKRGQDVTLRCDPISSHATLYWYQQALGQGPEFLTYFNYEAQPDKSGLPSDRFSAERPEGSISTLTIQRTEQRDSAMYRCASSLVLSSYNEQFFGPGTRLTVL.